Listed here is a single TCR beta chain. The antigen remains unidentified. This sample was included in a study of cytomegalovirus exposure and HLA in healthy donors. Whole-study findings and limits: Rare TCR sequences predominated, though certain public TCRs were found in many donors.

The data were produced by immunoSEQ multiplex PCR, yet TCRdb's version contains in-frame clones alone and is incomplete. The repertoire holds approximately 100,000 clones, with around 90% as singletons. The donors belonged to the roughly 110-subject validation cohort, separate from the roughly 650-subject first cohort. From germline, CDR1 is SEHNR and CDR2 FQNEAQ (reference sequence). Between the trimmed V and J ends, which lost 1 base and 6 bases, there was a span of 9 bases. This CDR3 has 13 amino acids. What was sequenced was PBMCs. The chain uses TRBV7-9 and TRBJ1-2; D perhaps matches TRBD1 (6 bases). The TCR originated in a woman between 18 and 29 years old in good health and CMV-seropositive. Here the CDR3 reads CASSLGAGDGYTF. DNA for the CDR3: TGTGCCAGCAGCTTAGGGGCAGGGGATGGCTACACCTTC.